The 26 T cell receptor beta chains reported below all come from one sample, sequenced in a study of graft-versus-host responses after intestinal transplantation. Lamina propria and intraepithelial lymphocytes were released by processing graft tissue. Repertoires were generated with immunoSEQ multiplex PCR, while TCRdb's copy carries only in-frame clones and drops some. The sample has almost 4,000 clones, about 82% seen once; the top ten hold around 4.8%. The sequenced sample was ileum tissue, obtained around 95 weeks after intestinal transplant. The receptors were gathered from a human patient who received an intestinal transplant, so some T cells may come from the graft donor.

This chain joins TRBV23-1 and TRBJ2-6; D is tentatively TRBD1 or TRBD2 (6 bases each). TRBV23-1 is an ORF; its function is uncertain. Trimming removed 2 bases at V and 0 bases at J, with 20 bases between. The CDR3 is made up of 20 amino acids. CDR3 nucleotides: TGCGCCAGCAGTCAACCCTCGGGGCAGGGGAGGCCCTCTGGGGCCAACGTCCTGACTTTC. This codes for CASSQPSGQGRPSGANVLTF.

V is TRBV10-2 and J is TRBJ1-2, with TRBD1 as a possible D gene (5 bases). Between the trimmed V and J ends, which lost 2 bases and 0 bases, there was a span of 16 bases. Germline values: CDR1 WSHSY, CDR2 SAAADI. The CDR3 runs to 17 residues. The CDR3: CASSERGRENPNYGYTF. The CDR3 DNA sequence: TGCGCCAGCAGTGAGAGGGGCCGGGAGAATCCTAACTATGGCTACACCTTC.

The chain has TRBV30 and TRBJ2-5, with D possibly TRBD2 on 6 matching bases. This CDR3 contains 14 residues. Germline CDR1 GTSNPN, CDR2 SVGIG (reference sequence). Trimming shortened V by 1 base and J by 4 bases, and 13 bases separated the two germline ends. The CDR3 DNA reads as TGTGCCTGGAGTGGGGGACTTATCACAGAGACCCAGTACTTC. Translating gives CAWSGGLITETQYF.

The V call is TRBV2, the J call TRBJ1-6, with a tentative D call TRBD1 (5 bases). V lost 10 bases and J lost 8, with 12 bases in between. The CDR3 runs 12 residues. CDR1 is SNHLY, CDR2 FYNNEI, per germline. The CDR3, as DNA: TGTGCCACCGCGGGGGAAGATTCACCCCTCCACTTT. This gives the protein CATAGEDSPLHF.

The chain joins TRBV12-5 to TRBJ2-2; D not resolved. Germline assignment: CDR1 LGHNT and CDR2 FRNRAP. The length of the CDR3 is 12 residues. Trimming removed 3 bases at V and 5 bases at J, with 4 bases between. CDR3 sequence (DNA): TGTGCTAGTGGTTTAGGGACCGGGGAGCTGTTTTTT. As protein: CASGLGTGELFF.

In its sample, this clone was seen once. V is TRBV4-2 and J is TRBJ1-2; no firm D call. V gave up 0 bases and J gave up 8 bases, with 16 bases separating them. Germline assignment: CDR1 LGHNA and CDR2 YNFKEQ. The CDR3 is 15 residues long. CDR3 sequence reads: CASSQEAGHSGGYTF. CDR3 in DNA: TGTGCCAGCAGCCAAGAGGCAGGCCATTCGGGGGGCTACACCTTC.

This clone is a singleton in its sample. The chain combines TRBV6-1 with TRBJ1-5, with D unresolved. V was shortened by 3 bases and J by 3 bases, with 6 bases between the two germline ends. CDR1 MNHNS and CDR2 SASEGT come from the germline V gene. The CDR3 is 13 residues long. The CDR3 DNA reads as TGTGCCAGCAGTGAGCACCTCAATCAGCCCCAGCATTTT. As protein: CASSEHLNQPQHF.

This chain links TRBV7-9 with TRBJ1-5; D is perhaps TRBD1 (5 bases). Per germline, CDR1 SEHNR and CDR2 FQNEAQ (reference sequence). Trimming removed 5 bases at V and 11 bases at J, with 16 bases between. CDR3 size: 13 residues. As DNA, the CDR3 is TGTGCCAGCAGCCCCACCCAAGGGGAGTCCCAGCATTTT. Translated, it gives CASSPTQGESQHF.

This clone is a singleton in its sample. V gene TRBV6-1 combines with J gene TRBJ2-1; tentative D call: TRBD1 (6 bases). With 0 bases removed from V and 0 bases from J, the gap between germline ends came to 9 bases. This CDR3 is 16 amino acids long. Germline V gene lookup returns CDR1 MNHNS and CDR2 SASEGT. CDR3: CASSEAGQYSYNEQFF. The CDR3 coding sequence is TGTGCCAGCAGTGAAGCTGGACAGTACTCCTACAATGAGCAGTTCTTC.

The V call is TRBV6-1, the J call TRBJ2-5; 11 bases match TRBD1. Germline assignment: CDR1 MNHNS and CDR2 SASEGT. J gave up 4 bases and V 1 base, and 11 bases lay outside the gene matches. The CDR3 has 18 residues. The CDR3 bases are TGTGCCAGCAGTGAAGGTAGAAGCGGGACAGGGGGTGGAGAGACCCAGTACTTC. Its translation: CASSEGRSGTGGGETQYF.

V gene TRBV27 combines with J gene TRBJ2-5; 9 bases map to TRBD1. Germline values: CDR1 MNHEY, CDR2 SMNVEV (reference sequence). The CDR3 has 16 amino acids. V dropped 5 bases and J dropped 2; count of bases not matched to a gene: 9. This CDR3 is CASSPVGDRVQETQYF. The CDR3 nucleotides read TGTGCCAGCAGTCCCGTTGGGGACAGGGTACAAGAGACCCAGTACTTC.

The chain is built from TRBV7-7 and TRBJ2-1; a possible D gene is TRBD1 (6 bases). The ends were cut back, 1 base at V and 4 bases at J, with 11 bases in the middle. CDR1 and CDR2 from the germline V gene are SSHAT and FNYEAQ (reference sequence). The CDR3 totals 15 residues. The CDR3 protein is CASSLGRGEYNEQFF. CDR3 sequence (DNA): TGTGCCAGCAGCTTAGGCAGGGGCGAGTACAATGAGCAGTTCTTC. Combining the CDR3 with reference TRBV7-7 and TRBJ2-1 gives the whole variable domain GAGVSQSPRYKVTKRGQDVTLRCDPISSHATLYWYQQALGQGPEFLTYFNYEAQPDKSGLPSDRFSAERPEGSISTLTIQRTEQRDSAMYRCASSLGRGEYNEQFFGPGTRLTVL.

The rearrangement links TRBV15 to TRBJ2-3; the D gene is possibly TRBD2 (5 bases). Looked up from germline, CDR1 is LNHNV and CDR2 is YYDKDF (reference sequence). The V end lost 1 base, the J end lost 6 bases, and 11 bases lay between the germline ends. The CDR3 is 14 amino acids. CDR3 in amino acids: CATSRVLSVDTQYF. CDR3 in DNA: TGTGCCACCAGCAGAGTTCTTAGCGTCGATACGCAGTATTTT. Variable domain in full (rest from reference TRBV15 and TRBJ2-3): DAMVIQNPRYQVTQFGKPVTLSCSQTLNHNVMYWYQQKSSQAPKLLFHYYDKDFNNEADTPDNFQSRRPNTSFCFLDIRSPGLGDTAMYLCATSRVLSVDTQYFGPGTRLTVL.

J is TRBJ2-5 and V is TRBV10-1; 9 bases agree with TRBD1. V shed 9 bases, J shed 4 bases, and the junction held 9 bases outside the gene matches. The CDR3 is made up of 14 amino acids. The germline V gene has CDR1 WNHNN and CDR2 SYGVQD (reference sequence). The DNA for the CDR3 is TGCGCCAGTTCAGACAGGGGGGCCCTAGAGACCCAGTACTTC. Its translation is CASSDRGALETQYF.

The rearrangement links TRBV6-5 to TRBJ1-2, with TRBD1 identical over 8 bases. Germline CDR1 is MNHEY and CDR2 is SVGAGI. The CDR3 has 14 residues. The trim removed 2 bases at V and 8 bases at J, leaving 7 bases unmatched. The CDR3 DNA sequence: TGTGCCAGCAGTTACGGCAGGGGGCGGGGAGGCTACACCTTC. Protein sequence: CASSYGRGRGGYTF.

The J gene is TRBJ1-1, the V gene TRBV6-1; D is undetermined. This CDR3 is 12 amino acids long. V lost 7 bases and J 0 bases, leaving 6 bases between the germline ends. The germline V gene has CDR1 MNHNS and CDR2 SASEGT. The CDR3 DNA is TGTGCCAGCAAAAGAGTGAACACTGAAGCTTTCTTT. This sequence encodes CASKRVNTEAFF.

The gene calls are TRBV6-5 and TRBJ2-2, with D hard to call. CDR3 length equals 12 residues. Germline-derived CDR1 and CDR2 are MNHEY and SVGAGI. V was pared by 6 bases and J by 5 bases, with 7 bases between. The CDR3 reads CASRISTGELFF. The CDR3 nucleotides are TGTGCCAGCAGGATTTCAACCGGGGAGCTGTTTTTT.

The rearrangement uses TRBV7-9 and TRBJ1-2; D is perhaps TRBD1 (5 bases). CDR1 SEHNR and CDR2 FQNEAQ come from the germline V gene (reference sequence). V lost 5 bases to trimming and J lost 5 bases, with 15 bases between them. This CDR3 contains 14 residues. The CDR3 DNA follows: TGTGCCAGCAGCCCCTCGACAGTTTTATATGGCTACACCTTC. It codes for CASSPSTVLYGYTF.

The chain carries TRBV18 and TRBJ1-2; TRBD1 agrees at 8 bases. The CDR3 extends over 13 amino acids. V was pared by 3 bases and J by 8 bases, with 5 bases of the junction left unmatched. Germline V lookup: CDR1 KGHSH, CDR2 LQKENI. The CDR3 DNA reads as TGTGCCAGCTCACCGGACAGGGAGGTGGGCTACACCTTC. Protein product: CASSPDREVGYTF.

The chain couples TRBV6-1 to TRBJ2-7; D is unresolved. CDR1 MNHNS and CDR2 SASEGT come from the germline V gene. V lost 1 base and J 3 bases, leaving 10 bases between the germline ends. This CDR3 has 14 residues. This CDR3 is CASSEGRQSYEQYF. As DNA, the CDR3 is TGTGCCAGCAGTGAAGGCAGACAAAGCTACGAGCAGTACTTC.

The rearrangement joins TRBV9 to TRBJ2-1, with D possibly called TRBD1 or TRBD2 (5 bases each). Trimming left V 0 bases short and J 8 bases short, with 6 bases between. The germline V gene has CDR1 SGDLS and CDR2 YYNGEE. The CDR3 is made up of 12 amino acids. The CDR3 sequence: CASSVVGDEQFF. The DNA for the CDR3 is TGTGCCAGCAGCGTAGTGGGGGATGAGCAGTTCTTC.

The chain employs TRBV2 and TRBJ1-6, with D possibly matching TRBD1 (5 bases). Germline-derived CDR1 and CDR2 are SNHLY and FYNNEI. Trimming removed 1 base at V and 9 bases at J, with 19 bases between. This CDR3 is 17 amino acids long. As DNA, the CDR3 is TGTGCCAGCAGTGAAGGGTCGGCAGGGAAAGTCGGTTCACCCCTCCACTTT. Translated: CASSEGSAGKVGSPLHF.

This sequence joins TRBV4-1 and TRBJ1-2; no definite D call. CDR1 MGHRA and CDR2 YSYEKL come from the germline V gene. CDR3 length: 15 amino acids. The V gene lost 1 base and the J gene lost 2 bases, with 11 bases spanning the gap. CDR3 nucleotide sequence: TGCGCCAGCAGCCAAGGGTTAGACCAAAACTATGGCTACACCTTC. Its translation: CASSQGLDQNYGYTF.

The CDR3 protein is CAWSYTGELFF. The DNA of the CDR3 is TGTGCCTGGAGCTACACCGGGGAGCTGTTTTTT. The chain couples TRBV30 to TRBJ2-2; D not resolved. CDR3 length equals 11 residues. CDR1 and CDR2 (germline): GTSNPN, SVGIG (reference sequence). The V gene lost 3 bases and the J gene lost 3 bases, with 2 bases spanning the gap. Full variable domain (rest looked up from reference TRBV30 and TRBJ2-2): SQTIHQWPATLVQPVGSPLSLECTVEGTSNPNLYWYRQAAGRGLQLLFYSVGIGQISSEVPQNLSASRPQDRQFILSSKKLLLSDSGFYLCAWSYTGELFFGEGSRLTVL.

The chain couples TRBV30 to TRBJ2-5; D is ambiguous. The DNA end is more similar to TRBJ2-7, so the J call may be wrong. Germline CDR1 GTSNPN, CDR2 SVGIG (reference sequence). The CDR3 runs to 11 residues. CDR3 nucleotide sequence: TGTGCCTGGGGGCTTCGGTCCGAGCAGTACTTC. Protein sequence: CAWGLRSEQYF.

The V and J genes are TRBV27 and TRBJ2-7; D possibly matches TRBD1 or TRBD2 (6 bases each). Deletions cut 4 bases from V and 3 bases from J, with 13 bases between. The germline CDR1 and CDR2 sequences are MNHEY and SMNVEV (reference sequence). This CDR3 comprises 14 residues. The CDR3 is CASSWGANFYEQYF. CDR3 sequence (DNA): TGTGCCAGCAGTTGGGGGGCTAATTTCTACGAGCAGTACTTC.